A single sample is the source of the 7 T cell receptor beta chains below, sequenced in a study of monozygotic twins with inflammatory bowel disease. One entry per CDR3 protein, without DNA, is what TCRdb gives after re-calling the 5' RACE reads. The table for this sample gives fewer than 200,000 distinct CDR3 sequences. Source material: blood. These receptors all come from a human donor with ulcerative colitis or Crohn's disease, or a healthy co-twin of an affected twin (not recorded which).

This CDR3 is CASSPRWATNEKLFF. V usage is TRBV5-5 and J usage is TRBJ1-4. The CDR3 has 15 amino acids. Germline CDR1 and CDR2: SGHKS and YYEKEE (reference sequence).

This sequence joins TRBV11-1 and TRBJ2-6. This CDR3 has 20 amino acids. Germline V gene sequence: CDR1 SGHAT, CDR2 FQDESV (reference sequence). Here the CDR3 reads CASSLAQGRHLTSGANVLTF.

The CDR3 reads CASSQEGTGRQPQHF. This chain connects TRBV4-1 to TRBJ1-5; TCRdb outputs TRBD1, but without DNA this stays unchecked. This CDR3 region has 15 residues. Germline-derived CDR1 and CDR2 are MGHRA and YSYEKL.

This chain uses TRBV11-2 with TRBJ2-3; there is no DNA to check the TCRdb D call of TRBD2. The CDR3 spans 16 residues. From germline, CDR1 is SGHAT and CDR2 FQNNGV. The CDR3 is CASNPLAGGGTDTQYF. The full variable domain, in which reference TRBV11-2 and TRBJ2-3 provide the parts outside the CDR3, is EAGVAQSPRYKIIEKRQSVAFWCNPISGHATLYWYQQILGQGPKLLIQFQNNGVVDDSQLPKDRFSAERLKGVDSTLKIQPAKLEDSAVYLCASNPLAGGGTDTQYFGPGTRLTVL.

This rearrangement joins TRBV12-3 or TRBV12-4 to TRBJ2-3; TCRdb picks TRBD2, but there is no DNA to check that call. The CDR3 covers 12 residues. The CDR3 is CASSRTSGRDYF.

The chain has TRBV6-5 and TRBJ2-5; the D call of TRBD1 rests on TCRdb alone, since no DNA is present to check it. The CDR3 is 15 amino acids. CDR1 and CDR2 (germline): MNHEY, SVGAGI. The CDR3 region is CASSYSKGGPETQYF.

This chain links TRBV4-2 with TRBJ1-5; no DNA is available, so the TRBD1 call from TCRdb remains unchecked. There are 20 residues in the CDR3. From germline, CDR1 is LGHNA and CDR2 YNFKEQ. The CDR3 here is CASSQDGTGGPGWSDQPQHF.